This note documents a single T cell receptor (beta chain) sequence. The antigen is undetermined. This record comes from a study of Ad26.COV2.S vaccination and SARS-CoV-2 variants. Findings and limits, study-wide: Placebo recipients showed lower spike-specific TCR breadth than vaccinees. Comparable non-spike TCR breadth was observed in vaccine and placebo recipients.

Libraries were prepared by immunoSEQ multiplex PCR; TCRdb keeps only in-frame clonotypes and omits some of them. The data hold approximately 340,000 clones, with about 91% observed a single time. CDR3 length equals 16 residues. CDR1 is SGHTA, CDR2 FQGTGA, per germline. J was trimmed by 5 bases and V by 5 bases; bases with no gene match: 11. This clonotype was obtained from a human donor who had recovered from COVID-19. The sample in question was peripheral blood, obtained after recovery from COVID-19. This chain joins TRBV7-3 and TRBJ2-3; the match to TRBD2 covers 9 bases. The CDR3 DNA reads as TGTGCCAGCAGCCCCGGGGCGGGGGGGCCGGGAGATACGCAGTATTTT. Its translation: CASSPGAGGPGDTQYF.